This T cell receptor beta chain originates from a study of blood T cells in healthy people across ages. Study-wide points: No one knew whether donors had CMV, which possibly confounded expanded clonotype changes.

It was with a sample-barcoded 5' primer and a J-beta primer mix that a second PCR of about 6 to 11 cycles was run. The authors tagged each cDNA molecule using a template-switch adaptor with 12 random nucleotides. TCRdb reprocessed the 5' RACE reads with MiXCR, giving one entry per CDR3 protein. The sample includes 550,000 to 750,000 distinct CDR3 sequences, around 21% of them seen just once. This clonotype was seen ten or more times. The antigen is unknown. The CDR3 is 14 residues long. V dropped 6 bases and J dropped 3; count of bases not matched to a gene: 3. Per the germline V gene, CDR1 is DFQATT and CDR2 is SNEGSKA (reference sequence). Researchers collected approximately 9.5 milliliters of peripheral blood from every single donor.

What was sequenced was blood. The J gene is TRBJ2-1, the V gene TRBV20-1, with 12 bases lining up with TRBD2. This TCR came from a man aged 70 or older in good health. The CDR3 here is CSAETSGSYNEQFF. As DNA, the CDR3 is TGCAGTGCCGAGACTAGCGGGAGCTACAATGAGCAGTTCTTC.